This TCR beta chain was recovered during a study of cytomegalovirus exposure and HLA in healthy donors. Across the study: Unique TCRs numbering some 80 million, obtained from HLA-typed donors, made up an early data release.

PCR employed 60 Vbeta and 13 Jbeta primers. Only in-frame clones appear in the TCRdb table, and some are missing; sequencing was by immunoSEQ multiplex PCR. In the table there are under 200,000 clones, about four fifths of which are singletons. Germline trimming cut 0 bases from V and 7 bases from J; bases unmatched to any gene: 8. The CDR3 extends over 15 amino acids. Looked up from germline, CDR1 is MNHEY and CDR2 is SVGAGI. The specimen was PBMCs. The clonotype comes from a woman between 45 and 65 years old in good health and CMV-seronegative. The gene calls are TRBV6-5 and TRBJ2-7, with 8 bases aligning to TRBD1. The CDR3 DNA follows: TGTGCCAGCAGTTACTCACGGACAGGGAGAAGGGAGCAGTACTTC. Translation gives CASSYSRTGRREQYF.